By frequency in the sample, the clone carrying this TCR beta chain is medium-sized (0.01 to 0.1%). Antigen specificity is unknown. The data were taken from a study of immune evolution from preneoplasia to lung adenocarcinoma. Points from the study as a whole: Compared with EGFR-mutant or double wild-type lesions, KRAS-mutant nodules were more clonal. Top clone share appeared to fall from AAH through AIS, MIA, adenocarcinoma. Normal lung had highest clonality; later lesions appeared denser, more diverse.

With V trimmed by 9 bases and J by 2 bases, 4 bases remained unmatched. Germline loops: CDR1 SGHTA, CDR2 FQGTGA. The CDR3 contains 13 residues. Sequencing was performed with immunoSEQ multiplex PCR; in TCRdb, only in-frame clones are kept and a portion is missing. The table records about 9,800 clones, 75% to 85% of them present only once. The V gene is TRBV7-3, the J gene TRBJ1-5; 7 bases line up with TRBD1. This TCR came from a person older than 75 with lung adenocarcinoma. The sample consisted of FFPE lung adenocarcinoma in situ tissue. CDR3 sequence reads: CASRTGGNQPQHF. In DNA form, the CDR3 reads TGTGCCAGTAGGACAGGCGGCAATCAGCCCCAGCATTTT.